This record concerns one TCR beta chain sequence. The clone's antigen remains unknown. Base qualities are not at hand, and no much larger clone is one base apart. The sample originates from a study of T cell changes during pregnancy in multiple sclerosis (dated by TCRdb to the late 2010s). At the level of the whole study: The study examined how the T cell repertoire changed over the course of pregnancy in women with multiple sclerosis.

In the germline V gene, CDR1 corresponds to MGHDK and CDR2 to SYGVNS. Trimming removed 1 base from V and 7 bases from J, leaving 19 bases between the germline ends. Inclusive of the bounding cysteine and phenylalanine, the CDR3 is 17 residues long. Only the CDR3 portion is preserved as DNA: 51 bases, with reading frame beginning at the first base. The library was produced with the immunoSEQ multiplex PCR assay. TCRdb carries this immuneACCESS record with in-frame sequences only. Its versions omit some clonotypes, under half of them owing to an unresolved V gene in the studies checked, with the rest unexplained. This sample gives tens of thousands of clones in total; 90% of them show up just once. Clones ranked in the top ten supply around 1.5% of the sample.

The V gene is TRBV25-1 and the J gene is TRBJ1-4, and TRBD1 may be the D gene, going by 6 matching bases. Source: peripheral blood, taken in the third trimester of pregnancy. The sequence was collected from a female donor with multiple sclerosis, enrolled in a pregnancy study. This receptor carries the CDR3 CASSEFWLGGRPEKLFF. The DNA sequence is TGTGCCAGCAGTGAATTTTGGTTGGGGGGGCGTCCTGAAAAACTGTTTTTT.